Each of the 2 T cell receptor beta chains below was sequenced from the same sample in a study of T-cell reconstitution after alpha-beta-depleted transplantation in children. As it was prepared, the TCRbeta library received unique molecular identifiers. TCRdb redid the calling of the PCR reads with MiXCR, one entry per CDR3 protein. The sample consists of under 75,000 distinct CDR3 sequences, 11% of them appearing once. The specimen comprised PBMCs, sampled before TCRalphabeta/CD19-depleted stem cell transplant. The source is a boy between 10 and 17 years old with acute myeloid leukemia, due to receive a stem cell transplant.

This clonotype was detected many times. V usage is TRBV7-8 and J usage is TRBJ2-3, with D possibly matching TRBD2 (5 bases). With 10 bases removed from V and 2 bases from J, the gap between germline ends came to 13 bases. Germline V lookup: CDR1 SGHVS, CDR2 FQNEAQ. This CDR3 spans 13 amino acids. CDR3 amino acids: CANAAGPTDTQYF. Written as DNA, the CDR3 is TGTGCCAACGCGGCGGGCCCCACAGATACGCAGTATTTT.

This clonotype was seen ten or more times. The J gene is TRBJ1-2, the V gene TRBV12-3 or TRBV12-4; tentative D call: TRBD1 (5 bases). This CDR3 is built from 13 residues. V lost 2 bases and J 3 bases, leaving 7 bases between the germline ends. The CDR3 DNA is TGTGCCAGCAGTTTACCCAGGGACTATGGCTACACCTTC. Translating it yields CASSLPRDYGYTF.